This T cell receptor (beta chain) was sequenced in a study of blood T cell repertoires in COVID-19. Overall study: COVID-19 samples from acute and convalescent phases originated in the United States, Italy and Spain. Sources were T cells, B-cell-depleted T cells, or PBMCs; the material itself was cDNA or gDNA.

Participants had their cohort set by participant-reported clinical history. Measured with immunoSEQ multiplex PCR; TCRdb has only the in-frame clones, and not every one. The sample has 330,000 or so clones; approximately 87% are singletons. Deletions cut 6 bases from V and 0 bases from J, with 11 bases between. Germline V gene lookup returns CDR1 LNHDA and CDR2 SQIVND (reference sequence). CDR3 length equals 15 residues. Sequencing input: PBMCs or T cells enriched from blood (not recorded which). The chain has TRBV19 and TRBJ1-4, with TRBD1 as a possible D gene (6 bases). The TCR was taken from a man aged 35 to 55 in a cohort exposed to, infected with or recovered from COVID-19 (not recorded which). CDR3 loop: CASRDSRATNEKLFF. DNA for the CDR3: TGTGCCAGTAGGGACAGCCGTGCAACTAATGAAAAACTGTTTTTT.